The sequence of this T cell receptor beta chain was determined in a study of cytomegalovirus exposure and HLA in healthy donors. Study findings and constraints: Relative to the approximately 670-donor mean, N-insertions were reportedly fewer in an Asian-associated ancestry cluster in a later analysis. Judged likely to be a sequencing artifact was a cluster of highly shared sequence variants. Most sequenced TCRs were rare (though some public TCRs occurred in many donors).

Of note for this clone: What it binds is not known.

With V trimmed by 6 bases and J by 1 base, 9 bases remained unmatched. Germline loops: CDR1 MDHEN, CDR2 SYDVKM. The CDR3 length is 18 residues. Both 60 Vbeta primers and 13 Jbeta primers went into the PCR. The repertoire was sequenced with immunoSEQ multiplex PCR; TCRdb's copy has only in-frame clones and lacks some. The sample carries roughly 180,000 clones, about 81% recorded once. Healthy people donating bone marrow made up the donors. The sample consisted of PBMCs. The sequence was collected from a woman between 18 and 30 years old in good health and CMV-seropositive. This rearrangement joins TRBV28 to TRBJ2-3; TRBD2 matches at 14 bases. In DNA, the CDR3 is TGTGCCAGCAGCCGACTAGGGACTAGCGGGAGCCGCACAGATACGCAGTATTTT. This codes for CASSRLGTSGSRTDTQYF.